This T cell receptor beta chain was observed in a study of blood T cell repertoires in COVID-19. Study in general: Specimens from acute and convalescent COVID-19 originated in the United States, Italy and Spain.

Authors' processing steps: Amplification with reference gene primers provided the estimates of nucleated cell counts. Using immunoSEQ multiplex PCR, the repertoire was profiled, and TCRdb retains in-frame clones only, with some absent. The DNA was the basis for D and trimming; V, J and clone size are from that table. The profile shows over 120,000 clones, about 88% of them singletons. CDR3 length: 16 residues. From germline, CDR1 is ENHRY and CDR2 SYGVKD. Trimming pared 1 base from V and 0 bases from J, leaving 12 bases between. The V gene is TRBV10-3, the J gene TRBJ2-5, with a weak D call TRBD2 (5 bases). This TCR came from a human donor with acute or convalescent COVID-19. The donor label of this sample is uncertain. The sample consisted of peripheral blood. CDR3 sequence (DNA): TGTGCCATCAGTGAGTTCGGGAACAGTAACCAAGAGACCCAGTACTTC. Translation: CAISEFGNSNQETQYF.